This T cell receptor (beta chain) was identified in a study of vaccination and CD4 T cells after COVID-19 (dated by TCRdb to about 2022). Study-level background: SARS-CoV-2 positivity had been established in the convalescent patients by nasal swab PCR, and mild disease was recorded in about 9 of these patients and severe disease in one. The convalescent cohort included six males and four females, with two Hispanic individuals, seven Caucasians, two Asians and one multiracial person. Each participant got two doses of either the Pfizer-BioNTech BNT162b2 vaccine (n=8) or the Moderna mRNA-1273 vaccine (n=2). Post-COVID blood samples from convalescent patients were collected a median of around 110 days after diagnosis, with a range of roughly 30 to 170 days. Post-vaccine blood samples were collected a median of approximately 77 days after the second vaccine dose, ranging from about 13 to 241 days. The cultures were stimulated with overlapping spike peptide pools from SARS-CoV-2 and from the common cold coronaviruses HCoV-NL63, HCoV-OC43 and HCoV-229E. As controls, cultures received a CEFX viral epitope pool (the positive control), an HIV-1 Nef peptide pool (the negative control), or no peptide at all. The spike-specific CD4+ TCR repertoire was compared before and after mRNA vaccination in ten to eleven COVID-19 convalescent patients and a few infection-naive healthy vaccine recipients. On the study overall, not on this receptor specifically: The median count of SARS-CoV-2-reactive clonotypes went up from roughly 21 after infection to 38 after vaccination, although the change was not significant. Nearly all vaccine-specific clones in convalescent patients (304 of 307) were mono-reactive for SARS-CoV-2 spike rather than cross-reactive with common cold coronaviruses. Only a relatively small number of convalescent patients were included in the study, and early timepoints following natural infection were not analyzed. Among the post-vaccine SARS-CoV-2-reactive clones in convalescent patients, a median approximately 90% showed up only after vaccination, which suggests vaccine-specific priming.

The library was prepared using PCR. TCR sequencing of DNA from cultured CD4+ T cells used the Oncomine TCR Beta short-read assay at the Johns Hopkins FTIC core. The QIAamp micro DNA kit was used to extract genomic DNA from the cultured CD4+ T cells. Oncomine TCR Beta libraries made from cultured CD4+ T cells were pooled using unique dual indexes and sequenced on an Illumina iSeq 100. From the authors' description of their analysis: Non-productive sequences were removed, and CDR3s that did not start with C, did not end with F or W, or were shorter than 7 amino acids were discarded. The MANAFEST web application was used to identify antigen-specific clonotypes by comparing peptide-stimulated wells against reference wells and other culture wells. For a clone to be called positive, the clone needed an FDR below 0.05, an odds ratio above 5, and a productive frequency above 0.1% in at least two of three replicate wells. A clonotype counted as cross-reactive if it showed significant expansion both in the SARS-CoV-2 spike wells and in at least one common cold coronavirus spike condition. Using R version 3.6.1, CDR3 homology was evaluated through Levenshtein distances (stringdist) along with unrooted phylogenetic trees (ape). TCRdb reran the public reads through fastp at Q25 and MiXCR, keeping productive beta chains. Duplicate CDR3 protein sequences are folded into a single record with the most common DNA and genes. These V and J calls are TCRdb output, not the study's own analysis. For this sample there are 11,000 or so distinct CDR3 sequences; approximately 50% appear just once. The top ten clones comprise 21% of the sample.

The count of this clonotype is one. There is no known antigen for this receptor. No qualities accompany the bases; no much larger clone lies one base away. One read alone provides weak support. The sample's treatment or condition label, in plain terms: roughly nine-day PBMC culture with coronavirus spike peptide pools or control peptides (ViraFEST assay). The ViraFEST assay, used in the study, expanded antigen-specific T cells with peptide pools and then identified the expanded clonotypes through TCR sequencing. The positive SARS-CoV-2 PCR tests of the convalescent patients were dated from March to December 2020, before the Alpha, Beta and Delta variants emerged in the United States. Each well held two million PBMCs cultured with roughly 10 ug/ml peptide pools in IMDM containing roughly 5% human AB serum and roughly 10 IU/ml IL-2. On days 3 and 7, half of the culture medium was replaced with fresh IL-2-containing medium. After 10 days of culture, CD4+ T cells were isolated by negative selection with the EasySep CD4+ T cell isolation kit. PBMCs were separated from whole blood using Ficoll-Paque Plus gradient centrifugation and then either used fresh or cryopreserved at -140C. Each culture condition was generally run in triplicate wells.

Sequencing was done on a sample of CD4+ T cells from blood, cultured in vitro. This sequence originates from a human donor who had recovered from COVID-19.

The bases are TGTGCCAGCAGCTTAGATATCCTCCAAGAGACCCAGTACTTC. The translation is CASSLDILQETQYF. This receptor chain uses TRBV7-9 and TRBJ2-5, with no confidently assigned D gene. The CDR3 spans 14 residues, from the cysteine through the phenylalanine. Of the read, only the CDR3 DNA is kept; its 42 bases are in frame from base 1. The V end loses 1 base and the J end loses 1 base, and a stretch of 7 bases separates them. Taken from the germline V gene (reference sequence), the CDR1 and CDR2 loops are SEHNR and FQNEAQ.